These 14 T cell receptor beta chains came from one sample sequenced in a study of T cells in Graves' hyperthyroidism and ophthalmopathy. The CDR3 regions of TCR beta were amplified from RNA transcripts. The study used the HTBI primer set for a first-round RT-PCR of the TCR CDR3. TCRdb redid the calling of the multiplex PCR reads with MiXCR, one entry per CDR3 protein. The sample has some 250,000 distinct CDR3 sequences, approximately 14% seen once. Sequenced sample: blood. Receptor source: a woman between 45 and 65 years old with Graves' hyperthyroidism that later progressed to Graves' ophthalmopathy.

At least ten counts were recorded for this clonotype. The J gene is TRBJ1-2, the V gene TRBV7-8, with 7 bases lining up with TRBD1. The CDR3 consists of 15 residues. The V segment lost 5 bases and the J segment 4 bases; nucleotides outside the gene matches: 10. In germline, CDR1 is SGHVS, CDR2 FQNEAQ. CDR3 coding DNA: TGTGCCAGCAGCCCCAGGTGGGCAGGGGGCTATGGCTACACCTTC. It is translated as CASSPRWAGGYGYTF. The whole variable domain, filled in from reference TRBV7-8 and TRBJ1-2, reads GAGVSQSPRYKVAKRGQDVALRCDPISGHVSLFWYQQALGQGPEFLTYFQNEAQLDKSGLPSDRFFAERPEGSVSTLKIQRTQQEDSAVYLCASSPRWAGGYGYTFGSGTRLTVV.

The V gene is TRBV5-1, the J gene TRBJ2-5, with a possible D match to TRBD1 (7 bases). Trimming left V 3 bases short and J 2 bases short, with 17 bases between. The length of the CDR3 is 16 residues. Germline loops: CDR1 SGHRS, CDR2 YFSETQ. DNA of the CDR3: TGCGCCAGCAGCTCCAGGGGGGCGGGCCTACAAGAGACCCAGTACTTC. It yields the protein CASSSRGAGLQETQYF.

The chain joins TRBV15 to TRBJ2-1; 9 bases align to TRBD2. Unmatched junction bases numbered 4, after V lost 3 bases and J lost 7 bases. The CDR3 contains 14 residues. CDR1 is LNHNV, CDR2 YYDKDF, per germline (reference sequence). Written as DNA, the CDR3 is TGTGCCACCAGCAGGGTAGCGGGAGTTAATGAGCAGTTCTTC. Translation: CATSRVAGVNEQFF.

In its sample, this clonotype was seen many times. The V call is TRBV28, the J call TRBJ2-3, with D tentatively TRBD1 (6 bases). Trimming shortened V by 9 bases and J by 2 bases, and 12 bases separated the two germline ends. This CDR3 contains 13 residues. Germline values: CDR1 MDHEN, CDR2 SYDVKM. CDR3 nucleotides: TGTGCCAGTCGGGACACGGACACAGATACGCAGTATTTT. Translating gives CASRDTDTDTQYF.

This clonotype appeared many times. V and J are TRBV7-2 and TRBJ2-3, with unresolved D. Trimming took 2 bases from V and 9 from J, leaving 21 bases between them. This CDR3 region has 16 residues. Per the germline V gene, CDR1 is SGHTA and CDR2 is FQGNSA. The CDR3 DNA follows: TGTGCCAGCAGCTTAAGCGCCGCCTCTCTTAGTGGGACGCAGTATTTT. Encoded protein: CASSLSAASLSGTQYF.

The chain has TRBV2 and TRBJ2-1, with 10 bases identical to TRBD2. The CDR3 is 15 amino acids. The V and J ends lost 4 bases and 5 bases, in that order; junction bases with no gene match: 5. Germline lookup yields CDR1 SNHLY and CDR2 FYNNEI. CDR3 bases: TGTGCCAGCAGTGTAGCTAGCGGGAGCAACAATGAGCAGTTCTTC. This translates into CASSVASGSNNEQFF.

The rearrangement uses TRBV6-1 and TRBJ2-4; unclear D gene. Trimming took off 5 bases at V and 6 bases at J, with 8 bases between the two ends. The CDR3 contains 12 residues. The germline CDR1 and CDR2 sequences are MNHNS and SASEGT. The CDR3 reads CASSLLGNIQYF. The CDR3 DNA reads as TGTGCCAGCAGTTTACTGGGAAACATTCAGTACTTC.

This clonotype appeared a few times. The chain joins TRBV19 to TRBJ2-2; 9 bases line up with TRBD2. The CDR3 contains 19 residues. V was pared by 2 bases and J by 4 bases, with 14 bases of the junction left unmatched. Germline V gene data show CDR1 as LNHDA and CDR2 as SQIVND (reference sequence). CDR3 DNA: TGTGCCAGTAGTATACCCCGACTAGCGGCCAACCTATTCACCGGGGAGCTGTTTTTT. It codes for CASSIPRLAANLFTGELFF.

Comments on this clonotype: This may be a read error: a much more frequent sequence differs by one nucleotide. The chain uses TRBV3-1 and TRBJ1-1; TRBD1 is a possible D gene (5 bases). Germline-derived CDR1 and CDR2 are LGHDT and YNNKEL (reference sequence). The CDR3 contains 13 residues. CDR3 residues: CASGQERQGWVFF. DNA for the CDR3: TGTGCCAGCGGCCAAGAGAGGCAGGGATGGGTTTTCTTT.

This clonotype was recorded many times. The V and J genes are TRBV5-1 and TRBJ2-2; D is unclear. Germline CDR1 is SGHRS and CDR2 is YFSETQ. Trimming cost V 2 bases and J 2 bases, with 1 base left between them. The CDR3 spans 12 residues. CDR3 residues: CASSFNTGELFF. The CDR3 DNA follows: TGCGCCAGCAGCTTTAACACCGGGGAGCTGTTTTTT.

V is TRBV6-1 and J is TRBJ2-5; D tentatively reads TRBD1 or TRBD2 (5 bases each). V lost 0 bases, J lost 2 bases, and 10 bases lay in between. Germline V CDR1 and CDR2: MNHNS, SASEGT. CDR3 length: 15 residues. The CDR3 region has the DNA TGTGCCAGCAGTGAAGCGAGGGGAAATCAAGAGACCCAGTACTTC. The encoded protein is CASSEARGNQETQYF.

The CDR3 sequence is CASSPDRGDYSGNTIYF. The DNA for the CDR3 is TGTGCCAGCAGTCCTGACAGGGGGGATTACTCTGGAAACACCATATATTTT. The J gene is TRBJ1-3, the V gene TRBV2; 9 nucleotides agree with TRBD1. The germline gives CDR1 SNHLY, CDR2 FYNNEI. Unmatched junction bases numbered 8, after V lost 5 bases and J lost 0 bases. The CDR3 contains 17 residues.

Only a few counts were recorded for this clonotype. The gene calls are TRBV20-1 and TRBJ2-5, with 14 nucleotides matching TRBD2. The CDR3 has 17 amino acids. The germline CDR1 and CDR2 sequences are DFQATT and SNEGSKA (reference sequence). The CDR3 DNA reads TGCAATGCAAATACGGGACTAGCGGGAGTTGGGGGAGAGACCCAGTACTTC. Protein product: CNANTGLAGVGGETQYF.

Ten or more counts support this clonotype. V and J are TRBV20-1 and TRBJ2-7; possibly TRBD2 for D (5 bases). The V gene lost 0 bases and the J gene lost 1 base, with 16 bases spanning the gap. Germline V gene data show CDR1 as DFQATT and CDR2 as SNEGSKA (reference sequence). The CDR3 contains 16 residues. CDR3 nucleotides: TGCAGTGCTAGAGAAGTTTGGAGGCACGTTTCCTACGAGCAGTACTTC. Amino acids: CSAREVWRHVSYEQYF.